This TCR beta chain derives from a study of blood T cell repertoires in COVID-19. Whole-study context: The samples span acute and convalescent COVID-19 from the United States, Italy and Spain. From T cells, B-cell-depleted T cells, or PBMCs came the material, which was cDNA or gDNA.

Trimming at V came to 5 bases and at J to 2 bases, leaving 0 bases not matched to a gene. The CDR3 is 14 amino acids. Germline V gene sequence: CDR1 LNHDA, CDR2 SQIVND (reference sequence). Per the original methods: Scientists estimated how many nucleated cells there were by amplifying reference gene primers. This table comes from immunoSEQ multiplex PCR, and its TCRdb copy is limited to in-frame clones, with some not included. That table furnishes V, J and clone size, whereas the DNA furnished D and trimming. The sample contains roughly 100,000 clones, over 80% of which appear only once. This TCR derives from a human donor with active COVID-19. The donor label of this sample is uncertain. The sample was peripheral blood. The chain has TRBV19 and TRBJ1-5, with 10 bases that match TRBD1. The CDR3 bases are TGTGCCAGTAGTGGGACAGGGGGCAATCAGCCCCAGCATTTT. It is translated as CASSGTGGNQPQHF. Variable domain in full (rest from reference TRBV19 and TRBJ1-5): DGGITQSPKYLFRKEGQNVTLSCEQNLNHDAMYWYRQDPGQGLRLIYYSQIVNDFQKGDIAEGYSVSREKKESFPLTVTSAQKNPTAFYLCASSGTGGNQPQHFGDGTRLSIL.